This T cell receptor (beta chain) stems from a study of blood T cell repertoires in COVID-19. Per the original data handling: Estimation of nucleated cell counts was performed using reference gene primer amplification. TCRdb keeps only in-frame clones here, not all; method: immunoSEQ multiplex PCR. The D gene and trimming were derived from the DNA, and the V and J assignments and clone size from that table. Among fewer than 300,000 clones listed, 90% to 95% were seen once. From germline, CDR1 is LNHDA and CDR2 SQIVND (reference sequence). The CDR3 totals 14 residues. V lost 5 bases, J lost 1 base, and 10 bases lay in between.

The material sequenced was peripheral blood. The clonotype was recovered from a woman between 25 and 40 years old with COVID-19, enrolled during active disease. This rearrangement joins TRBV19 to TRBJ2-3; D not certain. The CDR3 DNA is TGTGCCAGTAGTCCTTCTCCAGGCACAGATACGCAGTATTTT. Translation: CASSPSPGTDTQYF.